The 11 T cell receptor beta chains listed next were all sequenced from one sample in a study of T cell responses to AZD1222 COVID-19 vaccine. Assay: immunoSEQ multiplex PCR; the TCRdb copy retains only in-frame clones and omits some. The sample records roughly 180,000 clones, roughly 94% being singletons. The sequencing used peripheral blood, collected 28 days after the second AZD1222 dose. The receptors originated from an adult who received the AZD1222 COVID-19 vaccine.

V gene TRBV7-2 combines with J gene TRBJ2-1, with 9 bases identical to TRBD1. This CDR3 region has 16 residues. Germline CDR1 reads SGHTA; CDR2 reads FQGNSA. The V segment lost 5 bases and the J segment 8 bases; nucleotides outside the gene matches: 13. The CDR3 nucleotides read TGTGCCAGCAGCAAATCCCCCGGGACAGGGATTCATGAGCAGTTCTTC. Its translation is CASSKSPGTGIHEQFF.

The CDR3 region is CASRVRTGGNQPQHF. The CDR3 region has the DNA TGTGCCAGCAGGGTAAGGACAGGGGGCAATCAGCCCCAGCATTTT. V usage is TRBV28 and J usage is TRBJ1-5, with TRBD1 matching 9 bases. The CDR3 runs 15 residues. V lost 6 bases, J lost 2 bases, and 5 bases stayed unmatched. Germline lookup yields CDR1 MDHEN and CDR2 SYDVKM.

CDR3 amino acids: CASSYSKRPYNEQFF. CDR3 DNA: TGTGCCAGCAGTTACTCGAAGAGACCCTACAATGAGCAGTTCTTC. This chain connects TRBV6-5 to TRBJ2-1; no clear D gene. The V gene lost 0 bases and the J gene lost 2 bases, with 8 bases spanning the gap. Germline V gives CDR1 MNHEY, CDR2 SVGAGI. This CDR3 spans 15 amino acids.

The CDR3 here is CASSERQGGLYEQYF. The CDR3 coding sequence is TGTGCCAGCAGTGAGCGACAGGGGGGACTCTACGAGCAGTACTTC. V and J are TRBV2 and TRBJ2-7; TRBD1 aligns across 9 bases. This CDR3 comprises 15 residues. V lost 3 bases and J lost 3; bases outside the gene matches: 6. The germline V gene has CDR1 SNHLY and CDR2 FYNNEI. The whole variable domain, remainder taken from reference TRBV2 and TRBJ2-7, is EPEVTQTPSHQVTQMGQEVILRCVPISNHLYFYWYRQILGQKVEFLVSFYNNEISEKSEIFDDQFSVERPDGSNFTLKIRSTKLEDSAMYFCASSERQGGLYEQYFGPGTRLTVT.

In DNA form, the CDR3 reads TGTGCCAGCAGGAGGGACGGGAACTCCTATGGCTACACCTTC. Its translation: CASRRDGNSYGYTF. The chain combines TRBV5-4 with TRBJ1-2; weak D call: TRBD1 (5 bases). The CDR3 sequence is 14 residues long. The ends were cut back, 5 bases at V and 4 bases at J, with 15 bases in the middle. Germline CDR1 SGHNT, CDR2 YYREEE (reference sequence).

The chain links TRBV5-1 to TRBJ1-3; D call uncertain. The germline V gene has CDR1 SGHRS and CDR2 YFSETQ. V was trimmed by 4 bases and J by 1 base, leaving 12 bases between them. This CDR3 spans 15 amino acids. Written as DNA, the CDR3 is TGCGCCAGCAGCCTGGGGTGGGGTTCTGGAAACACCATATATTTT. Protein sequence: CASSLGWGSGNTIYF.

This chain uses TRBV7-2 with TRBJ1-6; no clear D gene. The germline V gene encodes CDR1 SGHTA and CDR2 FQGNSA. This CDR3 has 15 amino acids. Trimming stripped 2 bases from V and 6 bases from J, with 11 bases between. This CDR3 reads CASSLYGSTNSPLHF. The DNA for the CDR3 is TGTGCCAGCAGCTTATATGGGTCAACTAATTCACCCCTCCACTTT.

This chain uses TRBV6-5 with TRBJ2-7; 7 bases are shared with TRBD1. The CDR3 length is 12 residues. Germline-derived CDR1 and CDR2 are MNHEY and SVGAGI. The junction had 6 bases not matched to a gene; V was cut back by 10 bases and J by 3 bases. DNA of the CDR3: TGTGCCATCAAGACAGGGAGCTACGAGCAGTACTTC. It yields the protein CAIKTGSYEQYF.

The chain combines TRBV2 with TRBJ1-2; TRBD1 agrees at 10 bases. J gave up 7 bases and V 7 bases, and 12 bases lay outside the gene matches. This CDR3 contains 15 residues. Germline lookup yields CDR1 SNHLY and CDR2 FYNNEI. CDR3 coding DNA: TGTGCCAGCACGACTCCCGGGACAGGGGAGGGTGGCTACACCTTC. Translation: CASTTPGTGEGGYTF.

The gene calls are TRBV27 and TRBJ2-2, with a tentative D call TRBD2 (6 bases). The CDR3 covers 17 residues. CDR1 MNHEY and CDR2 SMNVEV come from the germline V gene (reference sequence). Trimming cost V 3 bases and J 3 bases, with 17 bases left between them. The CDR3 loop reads CASSFREPGTHTGELFF. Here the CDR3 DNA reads TGTGCCAGCAGTTTTCGTGAGCCCGGGACTCACACCGGGGAGCTGTTTTTT.

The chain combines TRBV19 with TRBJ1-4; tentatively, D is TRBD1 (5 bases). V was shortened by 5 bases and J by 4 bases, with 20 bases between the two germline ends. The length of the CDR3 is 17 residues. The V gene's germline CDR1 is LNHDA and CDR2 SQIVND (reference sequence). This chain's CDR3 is CASSASGTTPINEKLFF. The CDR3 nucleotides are TGTGCCAGTAGTGCTTCCGGGACCACACCGATTAATGAAAAACTGTTTTTT.